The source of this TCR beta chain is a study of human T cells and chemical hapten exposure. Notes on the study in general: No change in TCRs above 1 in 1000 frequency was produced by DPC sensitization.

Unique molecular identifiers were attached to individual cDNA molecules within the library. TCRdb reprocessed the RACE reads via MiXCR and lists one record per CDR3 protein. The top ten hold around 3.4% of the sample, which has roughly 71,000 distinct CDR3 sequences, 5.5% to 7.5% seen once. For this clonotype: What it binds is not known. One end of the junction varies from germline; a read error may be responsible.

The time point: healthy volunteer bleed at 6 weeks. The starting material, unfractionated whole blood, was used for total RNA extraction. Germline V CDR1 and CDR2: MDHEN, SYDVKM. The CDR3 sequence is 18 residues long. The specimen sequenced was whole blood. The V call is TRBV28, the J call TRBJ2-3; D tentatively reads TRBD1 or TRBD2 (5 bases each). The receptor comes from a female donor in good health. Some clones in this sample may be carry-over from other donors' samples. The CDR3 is CASRYNRKRGSRADTQYF. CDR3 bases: TGTGCAAGCAGGTACAACAGGAAGAGAGGGAGTCGCGCAGATACGCAGTATTTT. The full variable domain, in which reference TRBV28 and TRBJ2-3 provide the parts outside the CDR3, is DVKVTQSSRYLVKRTGEKVFLECVQDMDHENMFWYRQDPGLGLRLIYFSYDVKMKEKGDIPEGYSVSREKKERFSLILESASTNQTSMYLCASRYNRKRGSRADTQYFGPGTRLTVL.